This entry lists 3 T cell receptor beta chains sequenced from one sample in a study of T cell responses to AZD1222 COVID-19 vaccine (dated by TCRdb to about 2021). Explained via the paper, the time point label denotes: baseline before first vaccination. The library was generated by the immunoSEQ multiplex PCR assay. TCRdb retrieved this table from immuneACCESS and kept in-frame rearrangements only. Not all clones are present; in checked studies, unresolved V genes account for under half, and no reason is known for the remainder. Across this sample there are about 120,000 clones, with approximately 83% seen only once. The ten largest clones capture less than 10% of the sample. This sample comprised peripheral blood, obtained on day 0 of AZD1222 vaccination. The receptors were gathered from an adult in good health.

The chain has TRBV24-1 and TRBJ2-3; D ambiguous. This CDR3 has 13 residues. Germline CDR1 is KGHDR and CDR2 is SFDVKD. Deletions cut 4 bases from V and 2 bases from J, with 6 bases between. CDR3 nucleotide sequence: TGTGCCACCAGTGAGGCCGTCACAGATACGCAGTATTTT. Protein product: CATSEAVTDTQYF.

The chain is built from TRBV10-3 and TRBJ1-6, with no clear D. This CDR3 spans 12 amino acids. CDR1 and CDR2 from the germline V gene are ENHRY and SYGVKD. V lost 2 bases and J lost 7, with 3 bases in between. CDR3 bases: TGTGCCATCAGTGAGCAAAATTCACCCCTCCACTTT. Translated: CAISEQNSPLHF.

The rearrangement uses TRBV29-1 and TRBJ2-1; 8 bases are a match to TRBD1. CDR1 SQVTM and CDR2 ANQGSEA come from the germline V gene. The CDR3 contains 13 residues. After removal of 7 bases from V and 3 bases from J, the junction contained 5 bases not matched to a gene. The CDR3 region is CSGGQGLYNEQFF. In nucleotides, the CDR3 is TGCAGCGGTGGACAGGGACTCTACAATGAGCAGTTCTTC.